This T cell receptor beta chain was captured by sequencing in a study of blood T cell repertoires in COVID-19. Study summary: Sample material is recorded as cDNA or gDNA derived from T cells, B-cell-depleted T cells, or PBMCs.

As originally analysed: Reference gene primer amplification gave estimated nucleated cell counts. Sequenced by immunoSEQ multiplex PCR; TCRdb stores in-frame clones only, minus some. Clone size and the V and J calls come from that table; the DNA yielded D and trimming. Among about 170,000 clones listed, around 87% were seen once. Per germline, CDR1 MNHNY and CDR2 SVGAGI (reference sequence). The length of the CDR3 is 14 residues. The V end was cut by 2 bases, the J end by 3 bases, with 8 bases between. Sequenced: peripheral blood. The gene calls are TRBV6-6 and TRBJ1-5, with a weak D call TRBD1 (5 bases). The receptor's source is a man younger than 35 with active or convalescent COVID-19. The CDR3 sequence: CASSYRGPNQPQHF. CDR3 DNA sequence: TGTGCCAGCAGTTACAGGGGCCCCAATCAGCCCCAGCATTTT.